These 13 T cell receptor beta chains share one sample of origin, sequenced in a study of beta chain features in type 1 diabetes. Their cognate antigens are unknown. The study, taken as a whole, reports: Shorter TCRB CDR3s, moderately but significantly so, marked every one of the four CD4+ subsets in Type 1 diabetes patients.

Reverse transcribing all isolated RNA meant expressed TCRB transcripts were sequenced. TCRdb's copy holds only in-frame clones and misses some; the assay was immunoSEQ multiplex PCR. The sample lists about 230,000 clones, 16% occurring once. Sequenced material: naive CD4+ T cells from blood. The receptors were gathered from a man in his thirties or forties with type 1 diabetes.

This clone has more than one count but fewer than ten. This chain connects TRBV28 to TRBJ2-1, with 12 bases lining up with TRBD2. J gave up 3 bases and V 6 bases, and 3 bases lay outside the gene matches. The CDR3 is 15 residues long. Germline V gene lookup returns CDR1 MDHEN and CDR2 SYDVKM. The CDR3, as DNA: TGTGCCAGCAGCACACTAGCGGGAGGCTACAATGAGCAGTTCTTC. The encoded protein is CASSTLAGGYNEQFF.

In its sample, this clone was seen a few times. The sample contains more than one DNA sequence encoding this CDR3. V gene TRBV5-1 combines with J gene TRBJ2-6; no definite D call. CDR1 is SGHRS and CDR2 is YFSETQ in the germline V gene. With 0 bases removed from V and 4 bases from J, the gap between germline ends came to 5 bases. The CDR3 loop spans 14 amino acids. The CDR3 sequence: CASSLDTGANVLTF. CDR3 coding DNA: TGCGCCAGCAGCTTGGATACCGGGGCCAACGTCCTGACTTTC.

The chain is built from TRBV4-1 and TRBJ2-7; 9 nucleotides match TRBD1. Germline V gene lookup returns CDR1 MGHRA and CDR2 YSYEKL. V shed 4 bases, J shed 3 bases, and the junction held 7 bases outside the gene matches. The CDR3 is 15 residues long. CDR3 sequence reads: CASSRGQGPHYEQYF. CDR3 bases: TGCGCCAGCAGCCGCGGACAGGGGCCCCACTACGAGCAGTACTTC.

The genes are TRBV15 and TRBJ1-1, with unresolved D. Per germline, CDR1 LNHNV and CDR2 YYDKDF (reference sequence). Trimming took off 3 bases at V and 13 bases at J, with 18 bases between the two ends. The CDR3 contains 13 residues. The CDR3 DNA reads TGTGCCACCAGCAGTCGCAGGACTTCTGAGGGTTTCTTT. Its translation: CATSSRRTSEGFF.

The chain is built from TRBV18 and TRBJ2-2; 8 nucleotides match TRBD2. V trimming: 4 bases; J trimming: 7 bases; junction bases outside the gene matches: 8. Germline CDR1 and CDR2: KGHSH and LQKENI. The CDR3 sequence is 15 residues long. The CDR3 sequence is CASSQRTSSGGELFF. DNA of the CDR3: TGTGCCAGCTCACAGCGGACTAGCTCCGGCGGGGAGCTGTTTTTT.

This clone occurred a few times. The V and J genes are TRBV7-9 and TRBJ2-1; no firm D call. This CDR3 comprises 14 residues. CDR1 SEHNR and CDR2 FQNEAQ come from the germline V gene (reference sequence). The V end lost 4 bases, the J end lost 9 bases, and 16 bases lay between the germline ends. CDR3 residues: CASSYLYLQSEQFF. CDR3 bases: TGTGCCAGCAGCTATCTTTACCTGCAGAGTGAGCAGTTCTTC.

This clone was counted a few times. The CDR3 sequence is CASSPGGTVYEQFF. As DNA, the CDR3 is TGTGCCAGCAGTCCAGGGGGGACGGTTTATGAGCAGTTCTTC. This sequence joins TRBV6-5 and TRBJ2-1; D might be TRBD1 (7 bases). This CDR3 has 14 amino acids. With 5 bases removed from V and 8 bases from J, the gap between germline ends came to 16 bases. Germline V gene lookup returns CDR1 MNHEY and CDR2 SVGAGI.

The CDR3 DNA follows: TGCGCCAGCGCAGTTGGTAGGGATCAAGCTAACTATGGCTACACCTTC. Translating it yields CASAVGRDQANYGYTF. The chain carries TRBV4-1 and TRBJ1-2, with D unclear. The germline CDR1 and CDR2 sequences are MGHRA and YSYEKL. Trimming removed 8 bases at V and 0 bases at J, with 19 bases between. The CDR3 is made up of 16 amino acids.

The V and J genes are TRBV5-1 and TRBJ2-1; TRBD1 might be the D (5 bases). Germline lookup yields CDR1 SGHRS and CDR2 YFSETQ. V was shortened by 0 bases and J by 7 bases, with 11 bases between the two germline ends. The CDR3 is 14 amino acids. The CDR3 is CASSLGTPGNEQFF. In DNA form, the CDR3 reads TGCGCCAGCAGCTTGGGAACCCCAGGGAATGAGCAGTTCTTC.

The rearrangement uses TRBV5-1 and TRBJ1-1; 8 positions agree with TRBD1. Trimming at V came to 4 bases and at J to 0 bases, leaving 2 bases not matched to a gene. Germline V gene lookup returns CDR1 SGHRS and CDR2 YFSETQ. The length of the CDR3 is 14 residues. The CDR3 region is CASSADRVNTEAFF. The CDR3 bases are TGCGCCAGCAGCGCGGACAGGGTGAACACTGAAGCTTTCTTT. Drawing the rest from reference TRBV5-1 and TRBJ1-1, the complete variable domain is KAGVTQTPRYLIKTRGQQVTLSCSPISGHRSVSWYQQTPGQGLQFLFEYFSETQRNKGNFPGRFSGRQFSNSRSEMNVSTLELGDSALYLCASSADRVNTEAFFGQGTRLTVV.

This clone was observed a few times. The chain is built from TRBV30 and TRBJ2-7, with D perhaps matching TRBD1 (5 bases). CDR1 and CDR2 from the germline V gene are GTSNPN and SVGIG (reference sequence). This CDR3 has 13 amino acids. Trimming took 1 base from V and 4 from J, leaving 11 bases between them. In nucleotides, the CDR3 is TGTGCCTGGAGTGCCCTGGGGCCGTACGAGCAGTACTTC. The encoded protein is CAWSALGPYEQYF. The full variable domain, with the rest looked up from reference TRBV30 and TRBJ2-7, is SQTIHQWPATLVQPVGSPLSLECTVEGTSNPNLYWYRQAAGRGLQLLFYSVGIGQISSEVPQNLSASRPQDRQFILSSKKLLLSDSGFYLCAWSALGPYEQYFGPGTRLTVT.

CDR3: CAISVGKGTDTQYF. CDR3 DNA: TGTGCCATCAGTGTGGGAAAGGGCACAGATACGCAGTATTTT. V gene TRBV10-3 combines with J gene TRBJ2-3; no reliable D call. Germline CDR1 ENHRY, CDR2 SYGVKD. Trimming removed 4 bases from V and 1 base from J, with 9 bases in between. The CDR3 is 14 amino acids.

Only a few counts were recorded for this clone. This chain joins TRBV30 and TRBJ1-6, with 10 bases fitting TRBD1. The V segment lost 4 bases and the J segment 10 bases; nucleotides outside the gene matches: 7. Germline V gives CDR1 GTSNPN, CDR2 SVGIG (reference sequence). The CDR3 sequence is 14 residues long. CDR3 loop: CAWTRQGAESPLHF. CDR3 in DNA: TGTGCCTGGACCCGACAGGGGGCCGAATCACCCCTCCACTTT. The full variable domain, completed using reference TRBV30 and TRBJ1-6, is SQTIHQWPATLVQPVGSPLSLECTVEGTSNPNLYWYRQAAGRGLQLLFYSVGIGQISSEVPQNLSASRPQDRQFILSSKKLLLSDSGFYLCAWTRQGAESPLHFGNGTRLTVT.